This T cell receptor (beta chain) was captured by sequencing in a study of blood T cell repertoires in COVID-19. In the study overall: Sources were T cells, B-cell-depleted T cells, or PBMCs; the material itself was cDNA or gDNA.

Original handling: Estimation of nucleated cell counts was performed using reference gene primer amplification. Assay used: immunoSEQ multiplex PCR; TCRdb lists only in-frame clones, some missing. D and trimming come from the DNA, and the V and J calls and clone size come from that table. Of 100,000 to 150,000 clones detected, roughly two thirds appear once; the ten largest clones hold 1.9%. The CDR3 sequence is 13 residues long. Trimming at V came to 2 bases and at J to 3 bases, leaving 1 base not matched to a gene. CDR1 MNHEY and CDR2 SVGEGT come from the germline V gene. This clone was detected only a few times. Additional DNA sequences in this sample encode the identical CDR3.

Source material: peripheral blood. This chain links TRBV6-2 or TRBV6-3 with TRBJ2-7; 7 bases align to TRBD1. This receptor was taken from a woman aged 70-85 years with acute or convalescent COVID-19. CDR3 protein: CASSYGQVYEQYF. In DNA, the CDR3 is TGTGCCAGCAGTTACGGACAGGTCTACGAGCAGTACTTC.